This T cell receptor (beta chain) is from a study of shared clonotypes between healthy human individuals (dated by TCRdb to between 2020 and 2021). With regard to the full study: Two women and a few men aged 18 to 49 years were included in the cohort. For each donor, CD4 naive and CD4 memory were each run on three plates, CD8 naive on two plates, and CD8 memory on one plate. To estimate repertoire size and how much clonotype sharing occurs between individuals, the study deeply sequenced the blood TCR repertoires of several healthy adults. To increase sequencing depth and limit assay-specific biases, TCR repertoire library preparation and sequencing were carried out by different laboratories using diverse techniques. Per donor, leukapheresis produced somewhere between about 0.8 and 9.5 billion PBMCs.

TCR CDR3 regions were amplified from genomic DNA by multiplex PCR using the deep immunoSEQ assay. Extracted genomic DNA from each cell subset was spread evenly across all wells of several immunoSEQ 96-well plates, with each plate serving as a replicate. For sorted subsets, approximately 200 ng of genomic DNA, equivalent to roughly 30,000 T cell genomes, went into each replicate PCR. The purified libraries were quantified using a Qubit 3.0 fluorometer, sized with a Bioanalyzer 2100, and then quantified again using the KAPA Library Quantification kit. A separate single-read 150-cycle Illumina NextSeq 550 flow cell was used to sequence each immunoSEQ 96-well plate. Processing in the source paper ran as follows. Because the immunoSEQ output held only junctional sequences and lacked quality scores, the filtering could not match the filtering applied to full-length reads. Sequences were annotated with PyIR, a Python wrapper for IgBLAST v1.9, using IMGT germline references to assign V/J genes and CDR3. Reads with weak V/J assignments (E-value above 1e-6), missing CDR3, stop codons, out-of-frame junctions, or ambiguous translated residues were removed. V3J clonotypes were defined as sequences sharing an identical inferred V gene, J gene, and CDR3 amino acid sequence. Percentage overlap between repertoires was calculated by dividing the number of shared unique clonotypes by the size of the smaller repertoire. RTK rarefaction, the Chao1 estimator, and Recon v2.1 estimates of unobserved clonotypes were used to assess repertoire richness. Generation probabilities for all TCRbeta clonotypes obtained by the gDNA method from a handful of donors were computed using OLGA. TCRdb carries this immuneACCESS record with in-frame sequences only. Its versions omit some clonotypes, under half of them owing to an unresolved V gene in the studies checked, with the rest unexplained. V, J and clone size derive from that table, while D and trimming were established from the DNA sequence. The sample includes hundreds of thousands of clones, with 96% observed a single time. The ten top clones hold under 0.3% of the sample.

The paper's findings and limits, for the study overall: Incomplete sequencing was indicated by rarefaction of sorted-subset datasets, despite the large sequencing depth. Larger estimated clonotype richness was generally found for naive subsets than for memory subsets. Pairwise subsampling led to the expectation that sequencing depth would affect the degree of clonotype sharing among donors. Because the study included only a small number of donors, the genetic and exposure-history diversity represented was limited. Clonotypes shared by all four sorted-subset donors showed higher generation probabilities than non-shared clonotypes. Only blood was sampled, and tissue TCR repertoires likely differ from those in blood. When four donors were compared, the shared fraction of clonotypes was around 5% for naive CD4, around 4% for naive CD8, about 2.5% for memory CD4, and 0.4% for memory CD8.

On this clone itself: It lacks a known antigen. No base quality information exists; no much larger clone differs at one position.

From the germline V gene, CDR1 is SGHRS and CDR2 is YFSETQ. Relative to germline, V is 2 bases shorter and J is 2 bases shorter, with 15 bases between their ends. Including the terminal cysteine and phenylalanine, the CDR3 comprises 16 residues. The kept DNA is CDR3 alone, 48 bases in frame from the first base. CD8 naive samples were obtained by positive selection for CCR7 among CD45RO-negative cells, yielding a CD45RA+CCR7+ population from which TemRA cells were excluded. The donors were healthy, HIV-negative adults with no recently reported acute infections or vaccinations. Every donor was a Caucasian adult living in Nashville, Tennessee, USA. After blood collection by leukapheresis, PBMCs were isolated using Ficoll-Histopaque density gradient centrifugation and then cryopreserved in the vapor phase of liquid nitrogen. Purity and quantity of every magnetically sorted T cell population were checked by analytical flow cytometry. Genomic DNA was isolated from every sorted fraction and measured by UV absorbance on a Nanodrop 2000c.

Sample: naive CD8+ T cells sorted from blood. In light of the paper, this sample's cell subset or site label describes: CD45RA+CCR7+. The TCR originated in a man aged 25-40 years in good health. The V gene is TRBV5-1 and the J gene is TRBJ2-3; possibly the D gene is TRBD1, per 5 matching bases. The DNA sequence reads TGCGCCAGCAGCTTAGAAACTTACAGGCTCACAGATACGCAGTATTTT. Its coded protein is CASSLETYRLTDTQYF.